Listed below are T cell receptor beta chains from one sample, sequenced in a study of cytomegalovirus exposure and HLA in healthy donors. Some clones are missing from TCRdb's copy, which holds only in-frame ones; the method was immunoSEQ multiplex PCR. The sample shows about 120,000 clones, over 60% of them seen only once. Sequencing was done on a sample of PBMCs. The receptors were sampled from a male donor in good health and CMV-seropositive. Both conserved end residues are part of each CDR3. The order of the fields is clone size, V gene, J gene, D gene, CDR3 protein, CDR3 DNA. A D gene is named only where the DNA matches it firmly. Expanded clones are given a class, and other clones once, few, many or no size at all.

>-|TRBV6-5|TRBJ1-1|-
CASSYSQGKIEAFF
TGTGCCAGCAGTTACTCCCAGGGGAAGATTGAAGCTTTCTTT
>-|TRBV6-1|TRBJ2-2|-
CASSEVGGQDTGELFF
TGTGCCAGCAGTGAAGTTGGAGGGCAAGACACCGGGGAGCTGTTTTTT
>once|TRBV13|TRBJ2-1|TRBD2
CASSSSPSGGGLNNEQFF
TGTGCCAGCAGCTCTTCCCCGAGCGGGGGGGGTTTAAACAATGAGCAGTTCTTC
>few|TRBV28|TRBJ1-5|-
CASSDPGGRRDQPQHF
TGTGCCAGCAGCGACCCGGGGGGTCGGCGCGATCAGCCCCAGCATTTT
>-|TRBV4-2|TRBJ2-1|TRBD2
CASSQVSGTSGNEQFF
TGTGCCAGCAGCCAAGTGTCCGGGACTAGCGGTAATGAGCAGTTCTTC
>-|TRBV10-3|TRBJ2-7|-
CAISVRDSTYEQYF
TGTGCCATCAGTGTCCGGGACTCTACCTACGAGCAGTACTTC
>-|TRBV18|TRBJ1-1|-
CASSPDRGTEAFF
TGTGCCAGCTCCCCCGACCGAGGTACTGAAGCTTTCTTT
>-|TRBV28|TRBJ2-7|-
CASTPNWRNAYEQYF
TGTGCCAGCACCCCTAACTGGAGGAACGCCTACGAGCAGTACTTC
>-|TRBV28|TRBJ1-1|TRBD1
CASSAQGSEAFF
TGTGCCAGCAGTGCACAGGGGTCTGAAGCTTTCTTT
>few|TRBV28|TRBJ1-5|-
CASDKRLLNQPQHF
TGTGCCAGCGATAAGAGACTCCTCAATCAGCCCCAGCATTTT
>-|TRBV7-9|TRBJ2-6|-
CASSLSTSFGSGANVLTF
TGTGCCAGCAGCCTATCCACGTCGTTTGGCTCTGGGGCCAACGTCCTGACTTTC
>once|TRBV4-2|TRBJ2-7|TRBD1
CASSQEHATGSEQYF
TGTGCCAGCAGCCAAGAGCATGCGACAGGGAGCGAGCAGTACTTC
>-|TRBV6-8|TRBJ1-5|-
CASSLGAPNQPQHF
TGTGCCAGCAGTTTAGGGGCGCCCAATCAGCCCCAGCATTTT
>-|TRBV2|TRBJ1-5|TRBD1
CASSERAGGTQPQHF
TGTGCCAGCAGTGAAAGGGCAGGGGGTACCCAGCCCCAGCATTTT
>once|TRBV27|TRBJ2-6|TRBD1
CASSLAGTGFSGANVLTF
TGTGCCAGCAGTTTGGCCGGGACAGGCTTCTCTGGGGCCAACGTCCTGACTTTC
>-|TRBV18|TRBJ1-2|TRBD1
CASSPDRSTGYTF
TGTGCCAGCTCACCGGACAGGTCTACTGGCTACACCTTC
>-|TRBV2|TRBJ2-1|-
CASNPRGEQFF
TGTGCCAGCAACCCCAGGGGCGAGCAGTTCTTC
>-|TRBV7-6|TRBJ2-7|TRBD2
CASSSRGGDSYEQYF
TGTGCCAGCAGCTCCCGGGGGGGAGACTCCTACGAGCAGTACTTC
>-|TRBV5-4|TRBJ2-5|TRBD1
CASSYGQGWQETQYF
TGTGCCAGCAGTTACGGACAGGGATGGCAAGAGACCCAGTACTTC
>-|TRBV5-1|TRBJ2-5|-
CASSGSRGYQETQYF
TGCGCCAGCAGCGGATCCAGGGGTTACCAAGAGACCCAGTACTTC
>-|TRBV10-3|TRBJ1-2|-
CAISEIETVNYGYTF
TGTGCCATCAGTGAGATCGAGACAGTTAACTATGGCTACACCTTC
>-|TRBV5-1|TRBJ2-2|-
CASTTRRSGELFF
TGCGCCAGCACCACGCGGCGCTCCGGGGAGCTGTTTTTT
>-|TRBV6-1|TRBJ1-1|-
CASSEGTDLEAFF
TGTGCCAGCAGTGAAGGGACAGACCTCGAAGCTTTCTTT
>-|TRBV19|TRBJ2-5|TRBD1
CASSKVDREETQYF
TGTGCCAGTAGTAAAGTGGACAGGGAGGAGACCCAGTACTTC
>-|TRBV4-1|TRBJ2-7|-
CASSQAGVNEQYF
TGCGCCAGCAGCCAAGCAGGGGTCAACGAGCAGTACTTC
>-|TRBV6-1|TRBJ1-4|TRBD1
CASSRTGGSEKLFF
TGTGCCAGCAGCAGGACAGGGGGGAGTGAAAAACTGTTTTTT
>few|TRBV11-1|TRBJ1-1|-
CASSLLTGSRENTEAFF
TGTGCCAGCAGCCTATTGACAGGTAGTAGGGAGAACACTGAAGCTTTCTTT
>once|TRBV19|TRBJ2-1|-
CASSIGGGEQFF
TGTGCCAGTAGTATAGGGGGAGGAGAGCAGTTCTTC
>-|TRBV5-1|TRBJ2-1|TRBD1
CASSLGRGQGEQFF
TGCGCCAGCAGCTTGGGCAGGGGGCAAGGTGAGCAGTTCTTC
>-|TRBV2|TRBJ2-7|-
CASSQGLSYEQYF
TGTGCCAGCAGTCAGGGGTTGTCCTACGAGCAGTACTTC
>-|TRBV25-1|TRBJ1-4|-
CASGTPTNEKLFF
TGTGCCAGCGGGACTCCAACTAATGAAAAACTGTTTTTT
>-|TRBV11-1|TRBJ2-1|TRBD2
CASSLAAGGSYNEQFF
TGTGCCAGCAGCTTAGCTGCGGGAGGGTCCTACAATGAGCAGTTCTTC